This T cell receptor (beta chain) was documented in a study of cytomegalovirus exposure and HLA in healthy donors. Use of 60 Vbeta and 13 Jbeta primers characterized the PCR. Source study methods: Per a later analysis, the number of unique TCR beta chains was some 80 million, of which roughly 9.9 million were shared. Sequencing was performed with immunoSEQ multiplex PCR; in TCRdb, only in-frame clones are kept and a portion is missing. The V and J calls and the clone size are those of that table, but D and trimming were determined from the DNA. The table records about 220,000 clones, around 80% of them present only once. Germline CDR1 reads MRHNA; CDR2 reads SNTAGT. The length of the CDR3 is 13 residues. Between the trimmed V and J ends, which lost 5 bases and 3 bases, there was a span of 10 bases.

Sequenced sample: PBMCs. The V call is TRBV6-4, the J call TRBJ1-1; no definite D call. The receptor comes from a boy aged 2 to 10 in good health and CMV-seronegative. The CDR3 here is CASSPAGDTEAFF. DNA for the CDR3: TGTGCCAGCAGTCCGGCGGGAGACACTGAAGCTTTCTTT.